The 19 T cell receptor beta chains presented below share a single source sample, sequenced in a study of CD8 T cells in ankylosing spondylitis. TCRdb redid the calling of the 5' RACE reads with MiXCR, one entry per CDR3 protein. The sample carries about 540,000 distinct CDR3 sequences, roughly an eighth recorded once. Their recognized antigens are unknown. General study points: One TCR beta motif, made up of roughly eight highly homologous variants, appeared characteristic of ankylosing spondylitis blood.

Material: blood, either unsorted or a sorted T cell fraction (not recorded which). The receptor source for this set is a male donor with ankylosing spondylitis.

This clonotype was counted ten times or more. This rearrangement joins TRBV5-1 to TRBJ2-3, with TRBD2 as a possible D gene (6 bases). The CDR3 runs 15 residues. Trimming removed 0 bases at V and 4 bases at J, with 12 bases between. Germline CDR1 is SGHRS and CDR2 is YFSETQ. CDR3 sequence reads: CASSLEGLGADTQYF. CDR3 bases: TGCGCCAGCAGCTTGGAGGGACTGGGGGCAGATACGCAGTATTTT.

As DNA, the CDR3 is TGTGCCAGCAGTTACTCGGGCTACCCCAGGGGTTACGGGGCCAACGTCCTGACTTTC. Its protein is CASSYSGYPRGYGANVLTF. The V and J genes are TRBV6-2 or TRBV6-3 and TRBJ2-6, with D possibly TRBD1 on 6 matching bases. Trimming left V 0 bases short and J 4 bases short, with 19 bases between. Germline CDR1 MNHEY, CDR2 SVGEGT. This CDR3 contains 19 residues.

The chain links TRBV15 to TRBJ1-6; D is perhaps TRBD1 (5 bases). Trimming removed 4 bases from V and 9 bases from J, with 13 bases in between. Germline V gives CDR1 LNHNV, CDR2 YYDKDF (reference sequence). The CDR3 sequence is 14 residues long. CDR3 nucleotide sequence: TGTGCCACCAGCAAAGGACCAGGGAGTTCACCCCTCCACTTT. Its protein is CATSKGPGSSPLHF. Full variable domain (rest looked up from reference TRBV15 and TRBJ1-6): DAMVIQNPRYQVTQFGKPVTLSCSQTLNHNVMYWYQQKSSQAPKLLFHYYDKDFNNEADTPDNFQSRRPNTSFCFLDIRSPGLGDTAMYLCATSKGPGSSPLHFGNGTRLTVT.

The chain uses TRBV30 and TRBJ1-1; D may be TRBD1 (6 bases). V dropped 1 base and J dropped 0 bases, with 9 bases sitting between them. The CDR3 length is 14 residues. Germline loops: CDR1 GTSNPN, CDR2 SVGIG (reference sequence). CDR3 coding DNA: TGTGCCTGGAGTGGAGGACAGTTGAACACTGAAGCTTTCTTT. Translated: CAWSGGQLNTEAFF.

This clonotype was recorded a few times. The chain carries TRBV6-5 and TRBJ2-3; D unresolved. The CDR3 consists of 17 residues. The V gene lost 2 bases and the J gene lost 0 bases, with 15 bases spanning the gap. Germline V gene data show CDR1 as MNHEY and CDR2 as SVGAGI. CDR3 region: CASSYPLPTQSTDTQYF. The CDR3 DNA follows: TGTGCCAGCAGTTACCCCCTCCCAACCCAAAGCACAGATACGCAGTATTTT.

This clonotype has more than one count but fewer than ten. The V and J genes are TRBV6-5 and TRBJ2-5, with a tentative D call TRBD2 (5 bases). Germline V gene lookup returns CDR1 MNHEY and CDR2 SVGAGI. With 4 bases removed from V and 4 bases from J, the gap between germline ends came to 22 bases. The CDR3 loop spans 17 amino acids. This CDR3 reads CASSFDPRTPRGETQYF. The CDR3 nucleotides read TGTGCCAGCAGTTTCGACCCTCGGACTCCCCGGGGAGAGACCCAGTACTTC.

This sequence joins TRBV10-3 and TRBJ2-1, with D tentatively TRBD2 (5 bases). Germline CDR1 ENHRY, CDR2 SYGVKD. The CDR3 sequence is 13 residues long. V was clipped by 3 bases and J by 7 bases, with 10 bases between them. The CDR3 nucleotides read TGTGCCATCAGTGATGAGGGTCAAAATGAGCAGTTCTTC. Translated, it gives CAISDEGQNEQFF.

On this clonotype itself: A much larger clone differs by one base, so this may be a read error. Without the conserved terminal phenylalanine or tryptophan, this CDR3 likely stems from a read error. The V and J genes are TRBV2 and TRBJ1-1, with D hard to call. The germline V and J ends were trimmed by 7 bases and 2 bases, with 11 bases remaining between them. Germline V gives CDR1 SNHLY, CDR2 FYNNEI. The CDR3 covers 13 residues. CDR3 region: CASMPEANTEAFS. In nucleotides, the CDR3 is TGTGCCAGCATGCCCGAGGCAAACACTGAAGCTTTCTCT.

The chain links TRBV6-1 to TRBJ2-7; D might be TRBD2 (6 bases). Trimming left V 3 bases short and J 2 bases short, with 17 bases between. The germline V gene encodes CDR1 MNHNS and CDR2 SASEGT. This CDR3 is 16 amino acids long. CDR3 DNA sequence: TGTGCCAGCAGTGACTTTCAAGGGACTGGAACCTACGAGCAGTACGTC. This sequence encodes CASSDFQGTGTYEQYV.

The chain is built from TRBV24-1 and TRBJ2-2; weak D call: TRBD2 (5 bases). Germline CDR1 and CDR2: KGHDR and SFDVKD. The CDR3 spans 16 residues. Trimming removed 3 bases at V and 8 bases at J, with 18 bases between. The CDR3 here is CATSDPAGKLRGELFF. CDR3 sequence (DNA): TGTGCCACCAGTGATCCAGCCGGGAAGTTACGAGGGGAGCTGTTTTTT.

This clonotype occurred a few times. This chain links TRBV5-1 with TRBJ2-6; 8 nucleotides match TRBD1. The J segment lost 2 bases and the V segment lost 2 bases, leaving 9 bases of the junction unmatched. Per germline, CDR1 SGHRS and CDR2 YFSETQ. This CDR3 spans 18 amino acids. The CDR3 region is CASSFFDRGTAGANVLTF. DNA for the CDR3: TGCGCCAGCAGCTTTTTTGACAGGGGTACGGCTGGGGCCAACGTCCTGACTTTC.

This clonotype was recorded a few times. V is TRBV2 and J is TRBJ1-1; D is ambiguous. V shed 8 bases and J shed 1 base, with 14 bases lying between them. Germline loops: CDR1 SNHLY, CDR2 FYNNEI. There are 14 residues in the CDR3. The CDR3 DNA sequence: TGTGCCAGCTCTTTCGGGGAACCGAACACTGAAGCTTTCTTT. Translated: CASSFGEPNTEAFF.

In its sample, this clonotype was seen a few times. The V gene is TRBV18, the J gene TRBJ2-1, with TRBD2 identical over 13 bases. Trimming took 3 bases from V and 3 from J; bases not matched to a gene: 5. Germline V gives CDR1 KGHSH, CDR2 LQKENI. The CDR3 contains 17 residues. The CDR3 spells CASSPRTSGSFYNEQFF. CDR3 DNA sequence: TGTGCCAGCTCACCTAGGACTAGCGGGAGTTTCTACAATGAGCAGTTCTTC.

This clonotype was counted at least ten times. The genes are TRBV18 and TRBJ2-7; D call uncertain. Germline lookup yields CDR1 KGHSH and CDR2 LQKENI. This CDR3 spans 13 amino acids. V was trimmed by 8 bases and J by 1 base, leaving 12 bases between them. The CDR3 here is CASSPPGSYEQYF. The CDR3 bases are TGTGCCAGCAGTCCCCCTGGGTCCTACGAGCAGTACTTC.

This clonotype turned up a few times. The chain links TRBV10-3 to TRBJ2-3; the D is unclear. V was cut by 10 bases and J by 0 bases, with 14 bases left in between. Per germline, CDR1 ENHRY and CDR2 SYGVKD. The CDR3 contains 14 residues. CDR3 residues: CATGPYPSTDTQYF. The CDR3 DNA reads TGTGCCACCGGACCCTACCCCAGCACAGATACGCAGTATTTT.

The chain combines TRBV9 with TRBJ2-1; 10 bases agree with TRBD2. V lost 3 bases and J lost 6; bases outside the gene matches: 9. The CDR3 sequence is 16 residues long. Germline V gene data show CDR1 as SGDLS and CDR2 as YYNGEE. CDR3 amino acids: CASSAELAGVINEQFF. As DNA, the CDR3 is TGTGCCAGCAGCGCCGAGCTAGCGGGGGTAATCAATGAGCAGTTCTTC.

Regarding this clonotype: This sequence may be a read error, since a much larger clone differs from it by one base. J is TRBJ1-1 and V is TRBV20-1; D gene unclear. Looked up from germline, CDR1 is DFQATT and CDR2 is SNEGSKA (reference sequence). CDR3 length equals 13 residues. Trimming took 1 base from V and 2 from J, leaving 8 bases between them. The CDR3 is CSARGKDNTEAFF. CDR3 coding DNA: TGCAGTGCTAGAGGTAAGGACAACACTGAAGCTTTCTTT.

The chain joins TRBV20-1 to TRBJ1-2; D gene unclear. Per germline, CDR1 DFQATT and CDR2 SNEGSKA (reference sequence). This CDR3 has 12 amino acids. V gave up 1 base and J gave up 5 bases, with 8 bases separating them. The CDR3, as DNA: TGCAGTGCTAGAGGGGGAGGTTATGGCTACACCTTC. This translates into CSARGGGYGYTF.

This clonotype showed up just a few times. The chain is built from TRBV5-1 and TRBJ2-1; TRBD1 matches 7 bases. Germline CDR1 and CDR2: SGHRS and YFSETQ. V shed 0 bases, J shed 7 bases, and the junction held 7 bases outside the gene matches. CDR3 length: 15 residues. The CDR3 here is CASSLEPGQLNEQFF. The CDR3 DNA follows: TGCGCCAGCAGCTTGGAGCCGGGACAGTTAAATGAGCAGTTCTTC.